These 22 T cell receptor beta chains were sequenced from one sample in a study of cytomegalovirus exposure and HLA in healthy donors. Amplification used 60 Vbeta primers and 13 Jbeta primers. TCRdb's copy holds only in-frame clones and misses some; the assay was immunoSEQ multiplex PCR. The sample carries about 110,000 clones, about two thirds recorded once. Source material: PBMCs. Receptors originate from a middle-aged woman in good health and CMV-seropositive.

The chain carries TRBV18 and TRBJ2-2; D is uncertain. There are 14 residues in the CDR3. Germline V lookup: CDR1 KGHSH, CDR2 LQKENI. The V and J ends lost 6 bases and 2 bases respectively, with 10 bases between them. The CDR3 reads CASSNSRNTGELFF. The CDR3 DNA reads as TGTGCCAGCTCGAATAGTAGAAACACCGGGGAGCTGTTTTTT.

The J gene is TRBJ2-7, the V gene TRBV6-1, with 10 positions matching TRBD1. This CDR3 comprises 14 residues. Trimming took 8 bases from V and 0 from J; bases not matched to a gene: 4. Per the germline V gene, CDR1 is MNHNS and CDR2 is SASEGT. The CDR3: CASYGTGVSYEQYF. CDR3 DNA: TGTGCCAGCTACGGGACAGGGGTCTCCTACGAGCAGTACTTC.

V usage is TRBV4-3 and J usage is TRBJ2-6, with TRBD1 matching over 7 bases. The germline V gene encodes CDR1 LGHNA and CDR2 YSLEER. V dropped 0 bases and J dropped 0; count of bases not matched to a gene: 8. The CDR3 extends over 19 amino acids. The CDR3: CASSQDYDRASSGANVLTF. The DNA of the CDR3 is TGCGCCAGCAGCCAAGATTATGACAGGGCAAGCTCTGGGGCCAACGTCCTGACTTTC.

This chain connects TRBV29-1 to TRBJ1-1; D is unresolved. This CDR3 contains 15 residues. The V gene lost 0 bases and the J gene lost 0 bases, with 11 bases spanning the gap. The germline gives CDR1 SQVTM, CDR2 ANQGSEA. The CDR3 DNA follows: TGCAGCGTTGAAGATTCAAGACGGGTGAACACTGAAGCTTTCTTT. Residues: CSVEDSRRVNTEAFF. The whole variable domain, filled in from reference TRBV29-1 and TRBJ1-1, reads SAVISQKPSRDICQRGTSLTIQCQVDSQVTMMFWYRQQPGQSLTLIATANQGSEATYESGFVIDKFPISRPNLTFSTLTVSNMSPEDSSIYLCSVEDSRRVNTEAFFGQGTRLTVV.

This chain joins TRBV2 and TRBJ1-6; no clear D. This CDR3 is 14 amino acids long. Germline CDR1 reads SNHLY; CDR2 reads FYNNEI. Between the trimmed V and J ends, which lost 5 bases and 6 bases, there was a span of 11 bases. CDR3 bases: TGTGCCAGCAGTCCACAGCTAACTAATTCACCCCTCCACTTT. Encoded protein: CASSPQLTNSPLHF.

The chain employs TRBV14 and TRBJ1-1; no reliable D call. The CDR3 consists of 16 residues. The germline CDR1 and CDR2 sequences are SGHDN and FVKESK. V lost 3 bases and J 5 bases, leaving 19 bases between the germline ends. The CDR3: CASSHVAAGRSTEAFF. The CDR3 DNA follows: TGTGCCAGCAGCCATGTCGCGGCGGGGAGGTCGACTGAAGCTTTCTTT.

The chain couples TRBV27 to TRBJ1-2; D might be TRBD1 (5 bases). The CDR3 loop spans 15 amino acids. The V and J ends lost 6 bases and 7 bases respectively, with 21 bases between them. Germline V lookup: CDR1 MNHEY, CDR2 SMNVEV (reference sequence). The CDR3 nucleotides read TGTGCCAGCAGCGACCTAGGGCGGGACTCGGGTGGCTACACCTTC. It is translated as CASSDLGRDSGGYTF.

The CDR3: CASSLETGGFQEQYF. The DNA for the CDR3 is TGTGCCAGCAGCTTAGAAACAGGCGGCTTTCAGGAGCAGTACTTC. J is TRBJ2-7 and V is TRBV7-6, with D perhaps matching TRBD1 (5 bases). The CDR3 runs to 15 residues. In germline, CDR1 is SGHVS, CDR2 FNYEAQ. Trimming left V 1 base short and J 7 bases short, with 17 bases between.

The chain recombines TRBV18 with TRBJ2-3; D not certain. V lost 5 bases and J lost 5, with 11 bases in between. Germline V gene sequence: CDR1 KGHSH, CDR2 LQKENI. CDR3 length equals 13 residues. CDR3 sequence (DNA): TGTGCCAGCTCAACGACCCCGGGAGATACGCAGTATTTT. Its protein is CASSTTPGDTQYF.

The chain couples TRBV11-1 to TRBJ2-3; 7 bases are shared with TRBD2. Germline V gene data show CDR1 as SGHAT and CDR2 as FQDESV (reference sequence). V shed 2 bases, J shed 4 bases, and the junction held 9 bases outside the gene matches. The CDR3 consists of 16 residues. The CDR3 region is CASSLMGGGMADTQYF. The CDR3 DNA sequence: TGTGCCAGCAGCTTAATGGGGGGGGGAATGGCAGATACGCAGTATTTT.

V and J are TRBV11-3 and TRBJ2-1; possibly TRBD1 for D (6 bases). Germline V gene data show CDR1 as SGHNT and CDR2 as YENEEA. V lost 5 bases and J 3 bases, leaving 11 bases between the germline ends. The length of the CDR3 is 14 residues. CDR3 DNA sequence: TGTGCCAGCAGCCAGGCACAGGGCTACAATGAGCAGTTCTTC. It yields the protein CASSQAQGYNEQFF.

Only one count was recorded for this clone. The rearrangement joins TRBV6-6 to TRBJ2-7, with D maybe TRBD1 (5 bases). Germline values: CDR1 MNHNY, CDR2 SVGAGI (reference sequence). CDR3 length: 16 residues. V gave up 0 bases and J gave up 1 base, with 13 bases separating them. DNA for the CDR3: TGTGCCAGCAGTTACTCGAACCCAGGGCTTTCCTACGAGCAGTACTTC. This gives the protein CASSYSNPGLSYEQYF.

The chain recombines TRBV2 with TRBJ1-2, with D perhaps TRBD1 (5 bases). CDR1 SNHLY and CDR2 FYNNEI come from the germline V gene. CDR3 length: 16 residues. Trimming stripped 7 bases from V and 1 base from J, with 19 bases between. The CDR3 DNA is TGTGCCAGCATTCCGCGGGACCGAATTATTAACTATGGCTACACCTTC. Translating it yields CASIPRDRIINYGYTF.

This rearrangement joins TRBV4-3 to TRBJ1-4; D remains unclear. V lost 0 bases, J lost 0 bases, and 8 bases lay in between. This CDR3 has 16 residues. Germline assignment: CDR1 LGHNA and CDR2 YSLEER. CDR3 sequence reads: CASSQDRWSTNEKLFF. The CDR3, as DNA: TGCGCCAGCAGCCAAGATAGATGGTCAACTAATGAAAAACTGTTTTTT.

This clone showed up just once. The CDR3, as DNA: TGCGCCAGCAGCTTGGTTGGACCGTCCGGGACAGGGGATGGCTACACCTTC. This gives the protein CASSLVGPSGTGDGYTF. This chain links TRBV5-1 with TRBJ1-2; TRBD1 matches at 10 bases. Germline values: CDR1 SGHRS, CDR2 YFSETQ. Trimming cost V 0 bases and J 6 bases; bases outside gene matches: 11. This CDR3 spans 17 amino acids.

This clone was seen only a few times. The rearrangement uses TRBV19 and TRBJ1-2; the D gene is possibly TRBD1 (6 bases). V lost 6 bases, J lost 8 bases, and 16 bases lay in between. The CDR3 has 13 residues. Germline CDR1 is LNHDA and CDR2 is SQIVND (reference sequence). DNA for the CDR3: TGTGCCAGTAGATTGACAGCCCAGGGGGGCTACACCTTC. This gives the protein CASRLTAQGGYTF.

This clone came up a few times. The rearrangement uses TRBV7-2 and TRBJ1-5; D is uncertain. The length of the CDR3 is 16 residues. CDR1 and CDR2 (germline): SGHTA, FQGNSA. Trimming took off 1 base at V and 4 bases at J, with 14 bases between the two ends. For the CDR3, the DNA is TGTGCCAGCAGCTTAGGGTCCAGGCACTTAAATCAGCCCCAGCATTTT. This codes for CASSLGSRHLNQPQHF.

This chain connects TRBV5-1 to TRBJ1-2; TRBD1 matches at 7 bases. CDR1 is SGHRS and CDR2 is YFSETQ in the germline V gene. J gave up 6 bases and V 0 bases, and 8 bases lay outside the gene matches. This CDR3 has 15 residues. DNA of the CDR3: TGCGCCAGCAGCTTGGACGCCGGGACAGCGAATGGCTACACCTTC. Translated, it gives CASSLDAGTANGYTF.

The chain employs TRBV6-5 and TRBJ2-1, with TRBD2 as a possible D gene (6 bases). V was cut by 6 bases and J by 7 bases, with 16 bases left in between. Per the germline V gene, CDR1 is MNHEY and CDR2 is SVGAGI. This CDR3 has 14 residues. CDR3: CASSPGVLRNEQFF. For the CDR3, the DNA is TGTGCCAGCAGCCCGGGGGTGCTCCGGAATGAGCAGTTCTTC.

V and J are TRBV2 and TRBJ2-2; 11 nucleotides match TRBD2. The CDR3 runs 15 residues. Germline CDR1 SNHLY, CDR2 FYNNEI. Germline trimming cut 4 bases from V and 3 bases from J; bases unmatched to any gene: 1. Here the CDR3 reads CASSALAGDTGELFF. The CDR3 DNA is TGTGCCAGCAGTGCACTAGCGGGGGACACCGGGGAGCTGTTTTTT.

The chain carries TRBV7-2 and TRBJ1-1, with a weak D call TRBD1 (5 bases). The V gene's germline CDR1 is SGHTA and CDR2 FQGNSA. The CDR3 sequence is 14 residues long. Trimming removed 5 bases from V and 4 bases from J, with 14 bases in between. The CDR3 loop is CASSLTPGGTEAFF. The DNA of the CDR3 is TGTGCCAGCAGCCTTACGCCCGGGGGCACTGAAGCTTTCTTT.

The chain joins TRBV4-1 to TRBJ2-7; 7 bases line up with TRBD1. V dropped 4 bases and J dropped 2; count of bases not matched to a gene: 2. The CDR3 spans 13 residues. CDR1 MGHRA and CDR2 YSYEKL come from the germline V gene. The CDR3 protein is CASSLGTAYEQYF. The CDR3 nucleotides read TGCGCCAGCAGCCTTGGGACAGCCTACGAGCAGTACTTC.